This TCR beta chain is drawn from a study of T cell changes during pregnancy in multiple sclerosis (dated by TCRdb to between 2018 and 2021). In the study overall: In women with multiple sclerosis, the researchers looked at how the T cell repertoire shifted as pregnancy progressed.

Ends trimmed: V by 0 bases, J by 7 bases; bases unmatched to a gene: 9. The CDR3 measures 16 amino acids from cysteine to phenylalanine. Just the 48-base CDR3 DNA is kept, in frame starting at base 1. CDR1 and CDR2, looked up from the germline V gene, are SGHRS and YFSETQ. Comment on this clone: Its antigen target is currently unknown. No base quality values were provided; no much bigger clone lies one nucleotide off.

The library was prepared using the immunoSEQ multiplex PCR assay. TCRdb provides this immuneACCESS table in a form limited to in-frame rearrangements. Some clones are lacking; in checked studies, under half of them reflect an unresolved V gene, and why the rest are absent is not known. Here the sample has about 85,000 clones; more than 85% occur a single time. Approximately 2.4% of the sample is taken by the ten largest. This receptor was obtained from a female donor with multiple sclerosis, enrolled in a pregnancy study. The sequences come from peripheral blood, collected in the first trimester of pregnancy. The chain uses TRBV5-1 and TRBJ2-1, with 8 bases aligning to TRBD2. CDR3 protein: CASSLVGGRSMNEQFF. The nucleotide sequence reads as follows: TGCGCCAGCAGCTTGGTGGGCGGGAGGTCTATGAATGAGCAGTTCTTC.